Following are 19 T cell receptor beta chains from one sample sequenced in a study of blood T cell repertoires in COVID-19 (dated by TCRdb to the early 2020s). The protocol used for the library was the immunoSEQ multiplex PCR assay. TCRdb holds this immuneACCESS table with in-frame rearrangements only. Some clones are missing; in checked studies, unresolved V genes explain under half, and the rest has no known cause. The table for this sample lists 15,000 to 16,000 clones; 70% to 90% of them were counted only once. The ten top clones hold roughly 30% of the sample. Specimen: peripheral blood. Source of these receptors: a man between 70 and 80 years old in a cohort sampled during active COVID-19.

The chain combines TRBV15 with TRBJ2-1; 8 bases fit TRBD1. The CDR3 is 14 amino acids. V shed 5 bases and J 4 bases; nucleotides not matched to a gene: 4. Germline CDR1 is LNHNV and CDR2 is YYDKDF (reference sequence). The CDR3 DNA is TGTGCCACCAGCGACCAGGGGGCTTACAATGAGCAGTTCTTC. It yields the protein CATSDQGAYNEQFF. The complete variable domain, with remaining parts taken from reference TRBV15 and TRBJ2-1, reads DAMVIQNPRYQVTQFGKPVTLSCSQTLNHNVMYWYQQKSSQAPKLLFHYYDKDFNNEADTPDNFQSRRPNTSFCFLDIRSPGLGDTAMYLCATSDQGAYNEQFFGPGTRLTVL.

This chain connects TRBV7-8 to TRBJ1-6; 7 bases align to TRBD1. The trim removed 1 base at V and 4 bases at J, leaving 4 bases unmatched. There are 16 residues in the CDR3. Germline V gene sequence: CDR1 SGHVS, CDR2 FQNEAQ. The CDR3 bases are TGTGCCAGCAGCTTAGTAGGGGGCGTTTATAATTCACCCCTCCACTTT. Translation gives CASSLVGGVYNSPLHF. Together with reference TRBV7-8 and TRBJ1-6, the CDR3 gives the full variable domain: GAGVSQSPRYKVAKRGQDVALRCDPISGHVSLFWYQQALGQGPEFLTYFQNEAQLDKSGLPSDRFFAERPEGSVSTLKIQRTQQEDSAVYLCASSLVGGVYNSPLHFGNGTRLTVT.

J is TRBJ2-3 and V is TRBV28; 10 bases align to TRBD1. V was pared by 6 bases and J by 3 bases, with 3 bases of the junction left unmatched. Germline values: CDR1 MDHEN, CDR2 SYDVKM. The CDR3 consists of 14 residues. The CDR3 sequence: CASRTGGATDTQYF. The CDR3, as DNA: TGTGCCAGCAGGACAGGGGGCGCGACAGATACGCAGTATTTT.

The chain is built from TRBV27 and TRBJ2-2; D is uncertain. Germline V gene sequence: CDR1 MNHEY, CDR2 SMNVEV (reference sequence). Trimming pared 1 base from V and 1 base from J, leaving 4 bases between. This CDR3 region has 14 residues. The CDR3 sequence: CASSLFWNTGELFF. As DNA, the CDR3 is TGTGCCAGCAGTTTATTCTGGAACACCGGGGAGCTGTTTTTT.

The V gene is TRBV5-1, the J gene TRBJ2-3; D possibly corresponds to TRBD1 (5 bases). This CDR3 is 14 amino acids long. CDR1 SGHRS and CDR2 YFSETQ come from the germline V gene. V lost 0 bases, J lost 1 base, and 6 bases lay in between. The CDR3 sequence: CASSLAGRTDTQYF. CDR3 nucleotides: TGCGCCAGCAGCTTGGCAGGGCGCACAGATACGCAGTATTTT.

The V and J genes are TRBV3-1 (or the pseudogene TRBV3-2) and TRBJ1-5; maybe TRBD1 (5 bases). The CDR3 runs 14 residues. V was pared by 8 bases and J by 3 bases, with 14 bases between. Germline assignment: CDR1 LGHDT and CDR2 YNNKEL (reference sequence). CDR3 coding DNA: TGTGCCAGCGAGGCTGGCAGGGCCAATCAGCCCCAGCATTTT. Protein sequence: CASEAGRANQPQHF.

This chain links TRBV28 with TRBJ1-1; the D gene is possibly TRBD1 (5 bases). CDR1 MDHEN and CDR2 SYDVKM come from the germline V gene. V lost 3 bases to trimming and J lost 3 bases, with 11 bases between them. This CDR3 has 14 amino acids. CDR3: CASSFLSRDTEAFF. In nucleotides, the CDR3 is TGTGCCAGCAGTTTCCTCTCCAGGGACACTGAAGCTTTCTTT. Full variable domain (outside the CDR3, taken from reference TRBV28 and TRBJ1-1): DVKVTQSSRYLVKRTGEKVFLECVQDMDHENMFWYRQDPGLGLRLIYFSYDVKMKEKGDIPEGYSVSREKKERFSLILESASTNQTSMYLCASSFLSRDTEAFFGQGTRLTVV.

V gene TRBV9 combines with J gene TRBJ2-3, with no clear D. V lost 4 bases and J 0 bases, leaving 12 bases between the germline ends. This CDR3 is built from 15 residues. Germline CDR1 and CDR2: SGDLS and YYNGEE. CDR3 nucleotide sequence: TGTGCCAGCAGCACATACGGGTCTAGCACAGATACGCAGTATTTT. This sequence encodes CASSTYGSSTDTQYF.

The chain links TRBV5-1 to TRBJ2-1, with 7 bases aligning to TRBD1. Germline CDR1 SGHRS, CDR2 YFSETQ. Trimming at V came to 4 bases and at J to 4 bases, leaving 8 bases not matched to a gene. The CDR3 runs to 15 residues. The CDR3 DNA follows: TGCGCCAGCAGCCTCGACAGGGTAGGTTACAATGAGCAGTTCTTC. Its protein product is CASSLDRVGYNEQFF.

This clone showed up just once. The chain uses TRBV28 and TRBJ2-7; 11 positions agree with TRBD1. V lost 2 bases, J lost 5 bases, and 5 bases stayed unmatched. The CDR3 is 15 residues long. The germline gives CDR1 MDHEN, CDR2 SYDVKM. The CDR3 DNA reads TGTGCCAGCAGTTTAGTGGGACAGGGGGGCCACGAGCAGTACTTC. Its translation is CASSLVGQGGHEQYF.

This clone was detected only a few times. The V gene is TRBV4-1, the J gene TRBJ2-2, with 14 positions matching TRBD2. The CDR3 runs to 22 residues. Germline CDR1 is MGHRA and CDR2 is YSYEKL. The V segment lost 4 bases and the J segment 0 bases; nucleotides outside the gene matches: 16. The CDR3 coding sequence is TGCGCCAGCAGCCGGGGCTTAGTCCACGGACTAGCGGGAGGTACGAACACCGGGGAGCTGTTTTTT. Translation: CASSRGLVHGLAGGTNTGELFF.

The chain carries TRBV11-2 and TRBJ2-5; TRBD1 matches 10 bases. V gave up 5 bases and J gave up 5 bases; unmatched junction bases: 8. CDR1 and CDR2 from the germline V gene are SGHAT and FQNNGV. The CDR3 totals 15 residues. The CDR3 region has the DNA TGTGCCAGCAGCCGATCGACAGGGGGCTGGGAGACCCAGTACTTC. This translates into CASSRSTGGWETQYF. The full variable domain, in which reference TRBV11-2 and TRBJ2-5 provide the parts outside the CDR3, is EAGVAQSPRYKIIEKRQSVAFWCNPISGHATLYWYQQILGQGPKLLIQFQNNGVVDDSQLPKDRFSAERLKGVDSTLKIQPAKLEDSAVYLCASSRSTGGWETQYFGPGTRLLVL.

V gene TRBV18 combines with J gene TRBJ2-5, with TRBD1 as a possible D gene (5 bases). V lost 6 bases and J 2 bases, leaving 10 bases between the germline ends. Germline assignment: CDR1 KGHSH and CDR2 LQKENI. The CDR3 covers 13 residues. The CDR3 reads CASSPGPQETQYF. The DNA for the CDR3 is TGTGCCAGCTCTCCAGGGCCTCAAGAGACCCAGTACTTC.

The chain couples TRBV6-5 to TRBJ2-3, with a possible D match to TRBD1 (6 bases). Germline CDR1 is MNHEY and CDR2 is SVGAGI. V shed 5 bases and J shed 0 bases, with 9 bases lying between them. This CDR3 is 14 amino acids long. CDR3: CASSTRGSTDTQYF. The CDR3 DNA reads TGTGCCAGCAGTACCAGGGGTAGCACAGATACGCAGTATTTT.

V is TRBV20-1 and J is TRBJ2-3; 13 bases are a match to TRBD2. The V segment lost 3 bases and the J segment 2 bases; nucleotides outside the gene matches: 5. This CDR3 is 16 amino acids long. Germline CDR1 and CDR2: DFQATT and SNEGSKA (reference sequence). CDR3 sequence reads: CSASLGLAGFTDTQYF. The DNA of the CDR3 is TGCAGTGCTAGTCTGGGACTAGCGGGATTCACAGATACGCAGTATTTT.

The chain joins TRBV4-2 to TRBJ2-3; 10 nucleotides agree with TRBD2. There are 17 residues in the CDR3. CDR1 LGHNA and CDR2 YNFKEQ come from the germline V gene. V trimming: 4 bases; J trimming: 4 bases; junction bases outside the gene matches: 11. DNA of the CDR3: TGTGCCAGCAGCCCACCCATCACAGCGGGAGGGTCAGATACGCAGTATTTT. Translated: CASSPPITAGGSDTQYF.

This chain joins TRBV6-2 or TRBV6-3 and TRBJ2-4, with TRBD1 as a possible D gene (6 bases). This CDR3 comprises 19 residues. Trimming pared 5 bases from V and 0 bases from J, leaving 23 bases between. The germline V gene encodes CDR1 MNHEY and CDR2 SVGEGT. The CDR3 nucleotides read TGTGCCAGCAGTGCACAGGGCTTGAGCGCTCTTTTAGCCAAAAACATTCAGTACTTC. Translated: CASSAQGLSALLAKNIQYF.

V and J are TRBV10-3 and TRBJ2-7; 10 nucleotides align to TRBD2. Per germline, CDR1 ENHRY and CDR2 SYGVKD. With V trimmed by 6 bases and J by 1 base, 6 bases remained unmatched. CDR3 length: 15 amino acids. The CDR3 loop reads CAISQREGRSYEQYF. The CDR3 bases are TGTGCCATCAGCCAGCGGGAGGGCCGATCCTACGAGCAGTACTTC.

A single count supports this clone. The V and J genes are TRBV7-8 and TRBJ2-1; D possibly corresponds to TRBD1 (5 bases). The CDR3 is 16 amino acids. Germline CDR1 is SGHVS and CDR2 is FQNEAQ. Trimming cost V 2 bases and J 7 bases, with 18 bases left between them. The CDR3 spells CASSLPRVPRLNEQFF. CDR3 in DNA: TGTGCCAGCAGCTTACCCAGGGTTCCCCGCCTGAATGAGCAGTTCTTC.